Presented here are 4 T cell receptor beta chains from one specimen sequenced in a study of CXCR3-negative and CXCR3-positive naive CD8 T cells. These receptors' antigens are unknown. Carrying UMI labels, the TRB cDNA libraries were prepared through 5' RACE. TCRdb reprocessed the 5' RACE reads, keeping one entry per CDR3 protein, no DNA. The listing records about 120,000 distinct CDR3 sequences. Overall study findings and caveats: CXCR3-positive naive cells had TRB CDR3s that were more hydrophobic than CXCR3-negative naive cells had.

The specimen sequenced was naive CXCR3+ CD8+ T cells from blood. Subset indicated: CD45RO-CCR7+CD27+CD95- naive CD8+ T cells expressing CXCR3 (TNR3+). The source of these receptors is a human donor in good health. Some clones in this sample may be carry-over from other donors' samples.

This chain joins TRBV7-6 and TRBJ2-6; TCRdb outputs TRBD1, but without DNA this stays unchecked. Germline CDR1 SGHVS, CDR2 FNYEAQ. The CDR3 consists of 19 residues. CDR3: CASSLVPSGASSGANVLTF.

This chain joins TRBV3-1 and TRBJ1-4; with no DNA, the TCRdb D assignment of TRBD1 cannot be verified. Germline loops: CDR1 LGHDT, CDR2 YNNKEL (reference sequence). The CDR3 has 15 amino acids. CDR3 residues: CASTLGGMSNEKLFF.

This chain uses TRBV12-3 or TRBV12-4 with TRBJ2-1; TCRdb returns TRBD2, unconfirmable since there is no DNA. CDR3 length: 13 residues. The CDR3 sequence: CATERGAENEQFF.

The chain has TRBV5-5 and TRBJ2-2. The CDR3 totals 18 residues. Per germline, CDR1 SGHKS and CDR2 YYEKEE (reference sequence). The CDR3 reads CASSLERWAEKNTGELFF. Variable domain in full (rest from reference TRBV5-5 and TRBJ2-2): DAGVTQSPTHLIKTRGQQVTLRCSPISGHKSVSWYQQVLGQGPQFIFQYYEKEERGRGNFPDRFSARQFPNYSSELNVNALLLGDSALYLCASSLERWAEKNTGELFFGEGSRLTVL.